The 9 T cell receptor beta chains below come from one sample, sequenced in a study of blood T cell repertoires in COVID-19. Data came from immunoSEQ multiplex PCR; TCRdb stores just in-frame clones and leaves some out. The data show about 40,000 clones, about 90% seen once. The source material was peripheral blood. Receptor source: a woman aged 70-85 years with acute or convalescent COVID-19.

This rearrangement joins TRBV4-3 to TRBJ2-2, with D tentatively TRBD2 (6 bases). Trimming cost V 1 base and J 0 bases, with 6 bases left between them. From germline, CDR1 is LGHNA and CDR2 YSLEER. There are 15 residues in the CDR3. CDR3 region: CASSQGTTNTGELFF. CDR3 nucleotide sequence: TGCGCCAGCAGCCAAGGGACTACGAACACCGGGGAGCTGTTTTTT.

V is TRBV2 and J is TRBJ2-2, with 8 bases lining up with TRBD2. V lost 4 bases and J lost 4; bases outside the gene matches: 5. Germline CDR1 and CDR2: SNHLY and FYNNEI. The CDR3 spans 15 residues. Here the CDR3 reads CASSGTSSFTGELFF. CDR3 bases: TGTGCCAGCAGTGGGACTAGCTCGTTCACCGGGGAGCTGTTTTTT.

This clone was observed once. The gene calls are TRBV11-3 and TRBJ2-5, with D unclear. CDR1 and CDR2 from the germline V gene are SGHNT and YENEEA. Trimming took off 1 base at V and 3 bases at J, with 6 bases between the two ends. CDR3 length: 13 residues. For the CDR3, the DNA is TGTGCCAGCAGCTTAGGCCAGAAAGAGACCCAGTACTTC. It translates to CASSLGQKETQYF.

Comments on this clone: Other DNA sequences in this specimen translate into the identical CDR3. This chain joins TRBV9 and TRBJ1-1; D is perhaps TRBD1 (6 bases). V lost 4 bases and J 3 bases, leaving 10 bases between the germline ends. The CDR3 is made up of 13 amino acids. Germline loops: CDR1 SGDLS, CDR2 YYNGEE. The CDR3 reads CASSFTGYTEAFF. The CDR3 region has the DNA TGTGCCAGCAGCTTCACAGGGTACACTGAAGCTTTCTTT.

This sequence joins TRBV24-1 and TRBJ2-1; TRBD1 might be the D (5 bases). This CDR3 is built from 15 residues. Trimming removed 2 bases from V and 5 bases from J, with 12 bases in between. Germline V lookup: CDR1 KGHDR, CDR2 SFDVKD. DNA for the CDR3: TGTGCCACCAGTGATTCGCGACAGCTTAACAATGAGCAGTTCTTC. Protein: CATSDSRQLNNEQFF.

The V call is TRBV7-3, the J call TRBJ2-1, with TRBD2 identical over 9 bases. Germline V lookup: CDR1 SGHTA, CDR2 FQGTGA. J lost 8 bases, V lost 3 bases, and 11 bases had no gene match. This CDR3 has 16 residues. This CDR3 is CASSFSGSSNIDEQFF. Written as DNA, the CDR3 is TGTGCCAGCAGCTTTAGCGGGAGTTCAAATATAGATGAGCAGTTCTTC.

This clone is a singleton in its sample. The CDR3 DNA reads TGCGCCAGCAGCTTGGTTCTCAACACCGGGGAGCTGTTTTTT. This codes for CASSLVLNTGELFF. The chain uses TRBV5-1 and TRBJ2-2; D gene unclear. Germline CDR1 and CDR2: SGHRS and YFSETQ. CDR3 length: 14 residues. V was cut by 0 bases and J by 2 bases, with 5 bases left in between.

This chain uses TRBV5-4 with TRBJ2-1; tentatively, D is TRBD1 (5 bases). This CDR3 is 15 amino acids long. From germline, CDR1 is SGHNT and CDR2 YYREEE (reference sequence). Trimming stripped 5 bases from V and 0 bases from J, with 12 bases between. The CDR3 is CASRPGGHSYNEQFF. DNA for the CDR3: TGTGCCAGCAGACCAGGCGGACACTCCTACAATGAGCAGTTCTTC. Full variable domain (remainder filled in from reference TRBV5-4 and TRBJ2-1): ETGVTQSPTHLIKTRGQQVTLRCSSQSGHNTVSWYQQALGQGPQFIFQYYREEENGRGNFPPRFSGLQFPNYSSELNVNALELDDSALYLCASRPGGHSYNEQFFGPGTRLTVL.

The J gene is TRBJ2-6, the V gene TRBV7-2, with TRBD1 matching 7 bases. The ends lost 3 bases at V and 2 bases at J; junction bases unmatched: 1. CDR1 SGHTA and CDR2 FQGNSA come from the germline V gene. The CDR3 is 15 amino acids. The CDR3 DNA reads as TGTGCCAGCAGCTTGACAGGGACTGGGGCCAACGTCCTGACTTTC. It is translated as CASSLTGTGANVLTF.